This TCR beta chain was identified in a study of cytomegalovirus exposure and HLA in healthy donors. The PCR ran on 60 Vbeta and 13 Jbeta primers. The table came from immunoSEQ multiplex PCR; TCRdb's copy has only in-frame clones and leaves some out. Of over 100,000 clones listed, over 65% were seen once; the top ten hold roughly 0.92%. Study observations and caveats: Many donors shared some public TCRs, even though most TCR sequences were rare. Among TCR beta chains, those listed as cytomegalovirus-associated numbered roughly 150. The study dropped some indistinguishable V segments, TRBV6-2 and TRBV6-3 among them.

Details on this clone: As yet, its antigen is unknown.

The V and J ends lost 0 bases and 3 bases, in that order; junction bases with no gene match: 7. Per the germline V gene, CDR1 is SGHTA and CDR2 is FQGNSA. CDR3 length: 16 amino acids. This clonotype was sampled from a woman aged 25 to 45 in good health and CMV-seronegative. The chain recombines TRBV7-2 with TRBJ2-5; 7 bases are a match to TRBD2. The sample consisted of PBMCs. CDR3 region: CASSLAPPGLKETQYF. As DNA, the CDR3 is TGTGCCAGCAGCTTAGCCCCGCCGGGACTAAAAGAGACCCAGTACTTC. The whole variable domain, remainder taken from reference TRBV7-2 and TRBJ2-5, is GAGVSQSPSNKVTEKGKDVELRCDPISGHTALYWYRQSLGQGLEFLIYFQGNSAPDKSGLPSDRFSAERTGGSVSTLTIQRTQQEDSAVYLCASSLAPPGLKETQYFGPGTRLLVL.